This T cell receptor beta chain emerged from a study of CD8 T cells in Susac syndrome. When the RNA was reverse transcribed, random hexamers were used with an input of roughly 0.45 to 1 ug. With immunoSEQ multiplex PCR, TCR beta CDR3 was amplified across 54 Vbeta and 13 Jbeta. TCRdb fed the immunoSEQ multiplex PCR reads into MiXCR, producing one record per CDR3 protein. The profile shows 250,000 to 300,000 distinct CDR3 sequences, about nine tenths of them singletons. In germline, CDR1 is LGHNA, CDR2 YSLEER. Trimming took 2 bases from V and 3 from J; bases not matched to a gene: 5. This CDR3 region has 16 residues. High-throughput TCR beta sequencing covered peripheral CD8+ and CD4+ T cells. Relapsing-remitting disease, either stable or active, was present in the treatment-naive patients who were the multiple sclerosis controls.

The sample was CD8+ T cells from PBMCs. The chain employs TRBV4-3 and TRBJ2-2, with TRBD1 matching 8 bases. The clonotype originates from a human donor with multiple sclerosis. The CDR3 coding sequence is TGCGCCAGCAGCCAATCCCAGGGGGCGGACACCGGGGAGCTGTTTTTT. Protein: CASSQSQGADTGELFF.